The clone carrying this T cell receptor beta chain has a handful of counts. What it binds is not known. There are 13 residues in the CDR3. Trimming shortened V by 4 bases and J by 6 bases, and 13 bases separated the two germline ends. From germline, CDR1 is SGHNT and CDR2 YYREEE (reference sequence). The data were taken from a study of CD8+ T cells in alopecia areata. Overall study results and limits: Compared with mice, patients displayed less clear TCR sharing, possibly for HLA-related reasons. Scalp sample data also include resident alphabeta T cells from normal skin. The study found higher clonality in lesional than normal scalp, especially in alopecia totalis/universalis.

As the sequencing template, cDNA was produced by extracting RNA and reverse transcribing it. Data came from immunoSEQ multiplex PCR; TCRdb stores just in-frame clones and leaves some out. The sample consists of around 120,000 clones, roughly two thirds of them appearing once. Researchers picked out CD4+ and CD8+ T cells from PBMCs by sorting. The chain carries TRBV5-4 and TRBJ1-2; perhaps TRBD1 as D (5 bases). This receptor was obtained from a human donor in good health. Sequencing input: CD4+ T cells sorted from blood. CDR3 amino acids: CASSQGALDGYTF. CDR3 coding DNA: TGTGCCAGCAGCCAGGGAGCCCTGGATGGCTACACCTTC.